These T cell receptor beta chains were read from a single sample in a study of patients and donors after allogeneic stem cell transplantation. TCRdb reprocessed the RT-PCR reads via MiXCR and lists one record per CDR3 protein. The sample shows 900,000 to 1,000,000 distinct CDR3 sequences, 15% to 20% of them seen only once. Source material: blood, either unsorted or a sorted T cell fraction (not recorded which). The receptor source for this set is a human donor who was either an allogeneic HSCT recipient or a stem cell or donor lymphocyte infusion donor (not recorded which). It is not recorded whose cells these are; they may come from a transplant donor. CDR3s include the opening cysteine and the closing phenylalanine or tryptophan. The D gene is left open where the match is weak. Clone sizes are given selectively: once, few, many, or a class where the clone is expanded.

DNA | CDR3 | size | J | D | V
TGTGCCAGCAGCCAGGCGGATTCACCCCTCCACTTT | CASSQADSPLHF | few | TRBJ1-6 | - | TRBV3-1
TGTGCCAGCAGTTTAACTGCCTATGGCTACACCTTC | CASSLTAYGYTF | few | TRBJ1-2 | - | TRBV12-3/TRBV12-4
TGTGCCAGCTCGGGGGACAGAAATTCACCCCTCCACTTT | CASSGDRNSPLHF | - | TRBJ1-6 | TRBD1 | TRBV18
TGTGCCAGCAGTTTATTCGGTGGGCCTACTAGCGGGACCCCCGACAATGAGCAGTTCTTC | CASSLFGGPTSGTPDNEQFF | - | TRBJ2-1 | TRBD2 | TRBV27
TGTGCCAGCAGTTCCCTCAGGGGGCGCCAGGGTTCACCCCTCCACTTT | CASSSLRGRQGSPLHF | - | TRBJ1-6 | TRBD1 | TRBV12-3/TRBV12-4
TGCGCCAGCAGCTTGGTCCCAGGGTTATTTCAGCCCCAGCATTTT | CASSLVPGLFQPQHF | few | TRBJ1-5 | - | TRBV5-1
TGCGCCAGCAGTGCGGTGGGTAGCGGGGCCAGCAATGAGCAGTTCTTC | CASSAVGSGASNEQFF | many | TRBJ2-1 | TRBD2 | TRBV10-2
TGCAGTGAAATCAGCCGGGAGAGCTCCTACAATGAGCAGTTCTTC | CSEISRESSYNEQFF | - | TRBJ2-1 | - | TRBV20-1
TGTGCCAGTAGTATTAGACCGGGAGGTGTGAATGAGCAGTTCTTC | CASSIRPGGVNEQFF | - | TRBJ2-1 | TRBD2 | TRBV19
TGCAGTGCTAGGGGGACTAGCGGTATGGGTGAGCAGTTCTTC | CSARGTSGMGEQFF | - | TRBJ2-1 | TRBD2 | TRBV20-1
TGTGCCAGCTCACCACGACTCCAGTCCCCATACTATGGCTACACCTTC | CASSPRLQSPYYGYTF | few | TRBJ1-2 | - | TRBV18
TGTGCCAGCAGTTCACATCCGGGGGGCGTGGTTGGCGGCTACACCTTC | CASSSHPGGVVGGYTF | - | TRBJ1-2 | - | TRBV12-3/TRBV12-4
TGCGCCAGCAGCTTGGAGGGACCTAATGATGGCTACACCTTC | CASSLEGPNDGYTF | many | TRBJ1-2 | - | TRBV5-1
TGTGCCATCAGTGAAACGAGGGAAAAACTGTTTTTT | CAISETREKLFF | few | TRBJ1-4 | - | TRBV10-3
TGTGCCAGCAGTGAGGTAGCTAACTATGGCTACACCTTC | CASSEVANYGYTF | few | TRBJ1-2 | - | TRBV25-1
TGTGCCAGCACATCCGAGGCTGCTAGTACCGGGGAGCTGTTTTTT | CASTSEAASTGELFF | many | TRBJ2-2 | - | TRBV6-1
TGTGCCACCGAGCATCCTTACTACGAGCAGTACTTC | CATEHPYYEQYF | once | TRBJ2-7 | - | TRBV24-1
TGTGCCAGTAGTATATGGGGACAGACCGAAGCTTTCTTT | CASSIWGQTEAFF | - | TRBJ1-1 | TRBD1 | TRBV19
TGTGCCAGCAGTTCGATTAGGACTAGCGGTCAAGAGACCCAGTACTTC | CASSSIRTSGQETQYF | few | TRBJ2-5 | TRBD2 | TRBV5-4
TGTGCCAGCAGCGGGGCTAGCTCTGGAAACACCATATATTTT | CASSGASSGNTIYF | - | TRBJ1-3 | - | TRBV6-1
TGTGCCTGGAGTGTACGCCCGGGCATTCAGTACTTC | CAWSVRPGIQYF | few | TRBJ2-4 | - | TRBV30
TGTGCCAGCAGTCCGGACAGGGTTGGTTCACCCCTCCACTTT | CASSPDRVGSPLHF | few | TRBJ1-6 | TRBD1 | TRBV27
TGTGCCAGCAGTTACAAGAGGGGGCCCGGCTACGAGCAGTACTTC | CASSYKRGPGYEQYF | few | TRBJ2-7 | TRBD1 | TRBV6-5
TGTGCCAGCAGGGCCCTAGCGGGGAGTGAGCAGTTCTTC | CASRALAGSEQFF | - | TRBJ2-1 | TRBD2 | TRBV12-3/TRBV12-4
TGCAGTGCTCCCAGACTAGCGGGGGGCTACGAGCAGTACTTC | CSAPRLAGGYEQYF | - | TRBJ2-7 | TRBD2 | TRBV20-1
TGTGCCAGCAGCCGAAATCGGGGGCAGTCCACTGAAGCTTTCTTT | CASSRNRGQSTEAFF | - | TRBJ1-1 | - | TRBV12-3/TRBV12-4
TGTGCCAGCAGCTCCGGACAGGGGGGGGTTTTCTGGGAGACCCAGTACTTC | CASSSGQGGVFWETQYF | - | TRBJ2-5 | TRBD1 | TRBV7-6
TGTGCCATCAGTGAGGTCTCTCGATCTGAGCAGTTCTTC | CAISEVSRSEQFF | many | TRBJ2-1 | - | TRBV10-3
TGTGCCAGCAGCTCCCTAGGGGATAAAGAGACCCAGTACTTC | CASSSLGDKETQYF | - | TRBJ2-5 | - | TRBV7-3
TGCAGTGCTAGAGATTATGGGACTAGCACAGATACGCAGTATTTT | CSARDYGTSTDTQYF | - | TRBJ2-3 | - | TRBV20-1
TGTGCCAGCAGCTCCTGGACTAGCTTGACAGGTGATACCACCGGGGAGCTGTTTTTT | CASSSWTSLTGDTTGELFF | - | TRBJ2-2 | TRBD2 | TRBV11-1
TGTGCCAGCAAGACTAGCGGGGGGAACTACAAGCAGTACTTC | CASKTSGGNYKQYF | - | TRBJ2-7 | TRBD2 | TRBV12-3/TRBV12-4
TGTGCCAGCAGCTCCGACGGGAGGTATATGAACACTGAAGCTTTCTTT | CASSSDGRYMNTEAFF | few | TRBJ1-1 | - | TRBV5-6
TGCAGCTTTAGACCGGGCACAACTAATGAAAAACTGTTTTTT | CSFRPGTTNEKLFF | - | TRBJ1-4 | - | TRBV29-1
TGTGCCACCAGTATGACAGGGCAATCCTACGAGCAGTACTTC | CATSMTGQSYEQYF | - | TRBJ2-7 | TRBD1 | TRBV24-1
TGCGCCAGCAGCCTCCCACGGATCGGACAGAGAAATGAGCAGTTCTTC | CASSLPRIGQRNEQFF | - | TRBJ2-1 | - | TRBV4-1
TGCAGCGTTGAATACACTGAAGCTTTCTTT | CSVEYTEAFF | many | TRBJ1-1 | - | TRBV29-1